A single sample is the source of the 24 T cell receptor beta chains below, sequenced in a study of blood T cell repertoires in COVID-19. The assay was immunoSEQ multiplex PCR, and TCRdb's table has in-frame clones only and misses some. This sample yields over 200,000 clones, of which roughly nine tenths are seen a single time; less than 4% belongs to the top ten. Sequenced: PBMCs or T cells enriched from blood (not recorded which). These TCRs come from a woman aged 25 to 39 with acute COVID-19.

This chain uses TRBV5-1 with TRBJ1-1; 7 bases fit TRBD1. The CDR3 totals 16 residues. Germline loops: CDR1 SGHRS, CDR2 YFSETQ. Trimming took 0 bases from V and 4 from J; bases not matched to a gene: 9. As DNA, the CDR3 is TGCGCCAGCAGCTTGGCCCTGACAGGGAGAGGCACTGAAGCTTTCTTT. This translates into CASSLALTGRGTEAFF.

This clone has just a few counts. The gene calls are TRBV6-5 and TRBJ1-1; D is ambiguous. The V and J ends lost 7 bases and 1 base respectively, with 7 bases between them. Per the germline V gene, CDR1 is MNHEY and CDR2 is SVGAGI. The CDR3 loop spans 12 amino acids. CDR3 loop: CASKYRNTEAFF. The CDR3 nucleotides read TGTGCCAGCAAATACAGGAACACTGAAGCTTTCTTT.

This chain connects TRBV13 to TRBJ1-5; D remains unclear. Germline CDR1 and CDR2: PRHDT and FYEKMQ (reference sequence). Deletions cut 4 bases from V and 7 bases from J, with 17 bases between. The CDR3 loop spans 15 amino acids. Written as DNA, the CDR3 is TGTGCCAGCAGCTCCGGACCGCTTCGGGGACAGCCCCAGCATTTT. Its translation: CASSSGPLRGQPQHF.

CDR3 sequence: CASSGATGGSGTQYF. The CDR3, as DNA: TGTGCCAGCAGCGGGGCGACAGGGGGATCGGGGACCCAGTACTTC. The chain joins TRBV9 to TRBJ2-5, with TRBD1 identical over 9 bases. CDR1 is SGDLS, CDR2 YYNGEE, per germline. J lost 7 bases, V lost 3 bases, and 10 bases had no gene match. CDR3 size: 15 residues.

This chain uses TRBV30 with TRBJ1-3; D possibly corresponds to TRBD1 (6 bases). Germline V CDR1 and CDR2: GTSNPN, SVGIG (reference sequence). V was cut by 2 bases and J by 6 bases, with 14 bases left in between. CDR3 length: 14 amino acids. The DNA of the CDR3 is TGTGCCTGGAGTCGCTGGACAGAGGCAAACACCATATATTTT. Encoded protein: CAWSRWTEANTIYF.

The genes are TRBV7-9 and TRBJ1-2; D is undetermined. The germline CDR1 and CDR2 sequences are SEHNR and FQNEAQ (reference sequence). This CDR3 is built from 15 residues. The germline V and J ends were trimmed by 3 bases and 6 bases, with 17 bases remaining between them. The CDR3 DNA is TGTGCCAGCAGCTTGACCGGGATTACCCAGGATGGCTACACCTTC. Translated: CASSLTGITQDGYTF. Drawing the rest from reference TRBV7-9 and TRBJ1-2, the complete variable domain is DTGVSQNPRHKITKRGQNVTFRCDPISEHNRLYWYRQTLGQGPEFLTYFQNEAQLEKSRLLSDRFSAERPKGSFSTLEIQRTEQGDSAMYLCASSLTGITQDGYTFGSGTRLTVV.

CDR3 in amino acids: CASSQVGAKQGDGEQFF. CDR3 nucleotides: TGTGCCAGCAGCCAAGTAGGGGCAAAACAGGGCGATGGTGAGCAGTTCTTC. The J gene is TRBJ2-1, the V gene TRBV7-9, with D possibly TRBD1 on 6 matching bases. With 5 bases removed from V and 9 bases from J, the gap between germline ends came to 26 bases. Per germline, CDR1 SEHNR and CDR2 FQNEAQ (reference sequence). The CDR3 has 17 residues.

The chain uses TRBV10-3 and TRBJ1-5, with TRBD1 matching over 7 bases. Germline loops: CDR1 ENHRY, CDR2 SYGVKD. This CDR3 spans 20 amino acids. Trimming removed 3 bases from V and 2 bases from J; junction bases left unmatched: 19. The CDR3 region is CAISETSWRVGGGGNQPQHF. The CDR3 coding sequence is TGTGCCATCAGTGAAACCAGCTGGAGGGTAGGGGGCGGTGGCAATCAGCCCCAGCATTTT.

This chain uses TRBV28 with TRBJ2-7, with 8 bases matching TRBD1. Per germline, CDR1 MDHEN and CDR2 SYDVKM. The CDR3 extends over 14 amino acids. The V and J ends lost 3 bases and 2 bases, in that order; junction bases with no gene match: 3. Written as DNA, the CDR3 is TGTGCCAGCAGTTTCGGGACAGGTCCCTACGAGCAGTACTTC. Protein product: CASSFGTGPYEQYF.

The V call is TRBV11-2, the J call TRBJ2-3; the match to TRBD2 covers 7 bases. CDR1 and CDR2 (germline): SGHAT, FQNNGV. The CDR3 runs 16 residues. With V trimmed by 1 base and J by 0 bases, 4 bases remained unmatched. CDR3 DNA sequence: TGTGCCAGCAGCTTAGGGGAGGGTACAAGCACAGATACGCAGTATTTT. Translated, it gives CASSLGEGTSTDTQYF.

J is TRBJ1-1 and V is TRBV10-1; perhaps TRBD1 as D (6 bases). Trimming stripped 5 bases from V and 1 base from J, with 8 bases between. This CDR3 comprises 13 residues. Germline-derived CDR1 and CDR2 are WNHNN and SYGVQD (reference sequence). The chain's CDR3 is CASSSTGNTEAFF. CDR3 sequence (DNA): TGCGCCAGCAGTTCGACAGGGAACACTGAAGCTTTCTTT.

The J gene is TRBJ1-3, the V gene TRBV29-1; weak D call: TRBD1 (5 bases). The ends were cut back, 6 bases at V and 4 bases at J, with 16 bases in the middle. This CDR3 is 14 amino acids long. Germline V gene data show CDR1 as SQVTM and CDR2 as ANQGSEA. DNA of the CDR3: TGCAGCGTCCTCCGGGGGATAGGAGGAAACACCATATATTTT. It encodes CSVLRGIGGNTIYF.

This clone was seen just once. The chain carries TRBV5-1 and TRBJ1-5; TRBD1 might be the D (5 bases). The CDR3 runs 15 residues. Germline V CDR1 and CDR2: SGHRS, YFSETQ. V lost 4 bases and J lost 3, with 14 bases in between. CDR3 DNA sequence: TGCGCCAGCAGCCTTGGGGGGGAATTCAATCAGCCCCAGCATTTT. Its protein product is CASSLGGEFNQPQHF. Supplemented by reference TRBV5-1 and TRBJ1-5, the full variable domain reads KAGVTQTPRYLIKTRGQQVTLSCSPISGHRSVSWYQQTPGQGLQFLFEYFSETQRNKGNFPGRFSGRQFSNSRSEMNVSTLELGDSALYLCASSLGGEFNQPQHFGDGTRLSIL.

The rearrangement joins TRBV9 to TRBJ2-2; 7 bases are a match to TRBD2. CDR3 length: 16 residues. Germline CDR1 is SGDLS and CDR2 is YYNGEE. V gave up 2 bases and J gave up 3 bases; unmatched junction bases: 7. The CDR3 protein is CASSVGTGGYTGELFF. CDR3 DNA: TGTGCCAGCAGCGTTGGGACGGGGGGTTACACCGGGGAGCTGTTTTTT.

The rearrangement uses TRBV11-2 and TRBJ1-5, with 11 positions matching TRBD1. Trimming cost V 1 base and J 4 bases; bases outside gene matches: 9. CDR1 and CDR2 (germline): SGHAT, FQNNGV. The CDR3 is made up of 18 amino acids. Here the CDR3 reads CASSLGFGRDRGNQPQHF. CDR3 bases: TGTGCCAGCAGCTTAGGATTTGGGCGGGACAGGGGGAATCAGCCCCAGCATTTT.

The chain employs TRBV25-1 and TRBJ2-7; 7 bases are a match to TRBD1. Germline CDR1 and CDR2: MGHDK and SYGVNS. The CDR3 contains 15 residues. Trimming at V came to 4 bases and at J to 0 bases, leaving 6 bases not matched to a gene. The CDR3 loop is CASSAQGVSSYEQYF. CDR3 in DNA: TGTGCCAGCAGTGCGCAGGGGGTAAGCTCCTACGAGCAGTACTTC.

This chain joins TRBV5-1 and TRBJ2-7; D is uncertain. Germline values: CDR1 SGHRS, CDR2 YFSETQ. This CDR3 has 12 amino acids. The V gene lost 4 bases and the J gene lost 3 bases, with 8 bases spanning the gap. DNA of the CDR3: TGCGCCAGCAGCCCTGACAACTACGAGCAGTACTTC. Translation gives CASSPDNYEQYF.

V usage is TRBV7-9 and J usage is TRBJ2-7, with TRBD1 matching 9 bases. Trimming took 6 bases from V and 4 from J; bases not matched to a gene: 10. Looked up from germline, CDR1 is SEHNR and CDR2 is FQNEAQ (reference sequence). This CDR3 is built from 15 residues. The CDR3 sequence: CASSTRGQGVYEQYF. For the CDR3, the DNA is TGTGCCAGCAGTACCCGGGGACAGGGTGTATACGAGCAGTACTTC.

This clone was observed a single time. The chain recombines TRBV19 with TRBJ2-1; possibly TRBD2 for D (5 bases). The V and J ends lost 5 bases and 0 bases respectively, with 11 bases between them. This CDR3 has 15 residues. The germline V gene encodes CDR1 LNHDA and CDR2 SQIVND (reference sequence). The DNA for the CDR3 is TGTGCCAGTAGTCTGGAGCGGACCTCCTACAATGAGCAGTTCTTC. Amino acids: CASSLERTSYNEQFF.

V gene TRBV27 combines with J gene TRBJ1-2; D call uncertain. The V gene's germline CDR1 is MNHEY and CDR2 SMNVEV (reference sequence). Trimming shortened V by 0 bases and J by 8 bases, and 7 bases separated the two germline ends. CDR3 length: 12 residues. The CDR3 loop reads CASSLSGLGYTF. Written as DNA, the CDR3 is TGTGCCAGCAGTTTATCTGGCCTGGGCTACACCTTC.

This clone came up once. The genes are TRBV11-2 and TRBJ1-2; possible D gene TRBD1, 6 bases. This CDR3 has 16 residues. Trimming removed 5 bases at V and 0 bases at J, with 16 bases between. From germline, CDR1 is SGHAT and CDR2 FQNNGV. The CDR3 loop is CASSPIGQPANYGYTF. CDR3 nucleotide sequence: TGTGCCAGCAGCCCCATTGGACAGCCAGCTAACTATGGCTACACCTTC.

The chain combines TRBV5-1 with TRBJ2-7; 7 bases are a match to TRBD2. CDR1 is SGHRS and CDR2 is YFSETQ in the germline V gene. The trim removed 3 bases at V and 1 base at J, leaving 4 bases unmatched. The CDR3 totals 14 residues. CDR3 sequence: CASSSSRGSYEQYF. The CDR3 coding sequence is TGCGCCAGCAGCTCATCGCGGGGGTCCTACGAGCAGTACTTC.

The chain couples TRBV5-1 to TRBJ2-1; 7 nucleotides agree with TRBD1. CDR1 and CDR2 from the germline V gene are SGHRS and YFSETQ. The CDR3 has 14 amino acids. Trimming at V came to 4 bases and at J to 12 bases, leaving 13 bases not matched to a gene. CDR3 region: CASSRQGEDGVQFF. In DNA form, the CDR3 reads TGCGCCAGCAGCCGACAGGGAGAAGATGGGGTGCAGTTCTTC.

This CDR3 is CASSTGTGVSTEAFF. CDR3 nucleotide sequence: TGTGCCAGCAGCACCGGGACAGGGGTGAGCACTGAAGCTTTCTTT. The rearrangement links TRBV5-6 to TRBJ1-1; TRBD1 agrees at 10 bases. Looked up from germline, CDR1 is SGHDT and CDR2 is YYEEEE. The V and J ends lost 4 bases and 4 bases, in that order; junction bases with no gene match: 7. The length of the CDR3 is 15 residues.